Included here is one T cell receptor (beta chain) sequence, with context. The germline V gene encodes CDR1 LNHDA and CDR2 SQIVND (reference sequence). This CDR3 contains 17 residues. J gave up 5 bases and V 4 bases, and 9 bases lay outside the gene matches. The data are from a study of technical replicates of blood from a handful of donors. Sequencing was performed with immunoSEQ multiplex PCR; in TCRdb, only in-frame clones are kept and a portion is missing. The profile shows roughly 72,000 clones, 90% to 95% of them singletons. The sample was T cells isolated from PBMCs. This TCR was recovered from a human donor in good health. The chain has TRBV19 and TRBJ2-1; TRBD2 agrees at 12 bases. CDR3 loop: CASSNRLWTSGNNEQFF. DNA for the CDR3: TGTGCCAGTAGTAATCGTCTTTGGACTAGCGGGAACAATGAGCAGTTCTTC.